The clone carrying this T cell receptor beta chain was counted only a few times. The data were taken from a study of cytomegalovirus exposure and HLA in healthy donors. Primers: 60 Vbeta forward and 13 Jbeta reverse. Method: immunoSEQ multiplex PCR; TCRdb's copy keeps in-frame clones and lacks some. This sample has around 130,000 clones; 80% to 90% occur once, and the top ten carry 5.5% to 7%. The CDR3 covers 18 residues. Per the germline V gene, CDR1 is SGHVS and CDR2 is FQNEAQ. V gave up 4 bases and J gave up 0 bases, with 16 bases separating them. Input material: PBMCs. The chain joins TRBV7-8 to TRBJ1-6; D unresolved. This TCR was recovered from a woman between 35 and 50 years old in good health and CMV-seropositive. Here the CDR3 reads CASSSRDFRSSYNSPLHF. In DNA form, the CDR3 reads TGTGCCAGCAGCTCCCGAGACTTTCGGAGCTCCTATAATTCACCCCTCCACTTT. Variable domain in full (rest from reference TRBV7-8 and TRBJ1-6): GAGVSQSPRYKVAKRGQDVALRCDPISGHVSLFWYQQALGQGPEFLTYFQNEAQLDKSGLPSDRFFAERPEGSVSTLKIQRTQQEDSAVYLCASSSRDFRSSYNSPLHFGNGTRLTVT.